This T cell receptor beta chain was documented in a study of blood T cells in healthy people across ages. A J-beta primer mix and a sample-barcoded 5' primer were used in a second PCR of about 7 to 12 cycles. TCRdb redid the calling of the 5' RACE reads with MiXCR, one entry per CDR3 protein. The table has 650,000 to 800,000 distinct CDR3 sequences, 44% seen once. This clonotype showed up many times. V shed 4 bases and J shed 7 bases, with 8 bases lying between them. The CDR3 runs 11 residues. The germline V gene has CDR1 SGDLS and CDR2 YYNGEE. This chain links TRBV9 with TRBJ2-5; TRBD1 or TRBD2 may be the D gene (5 bases each). The sequence derives from a man aged 55-75 years in good health. The source material was blood. CDR3 sequence: CASSSGTTQYF. For the CDR3, the DNA is TGTGCCAGCAGCTCCGGGACGACCCAGTACTTC.